Shown below are 27 T cell receptor beta chains from a single sample sequenced in a study of CD8+CD57+ T cells in acquired aplastic anemia. CDR3 and TCR beta VDJ profiling relied on a genomic DNA template. Via MiXCR, TCRdb re-called the reads, giving one row per CDR3 protein. This table holds tens of thousands of distinct CDR3 sequences, under 65% found once. Sample: sorted CD4+, CD8+, or CD8+CD57+ T cells (not recorded which) from PBMCs. The source of these receptors is a human donor in good health, serving as a control.

This chain joins TRBV24-1 and TRBJ2-2; D call uncertain. The V and J ends lost 4 bases and 1 base respectively, with 9 bases between them. This CDR3 spans 15 amino acids. CDR1 is KGHDR and CDR2 is SFDVKD in the germline V gene. This CDR3 reads CATSDNRWNTGELFF. The CDR3 region has the DNA TGTGCCACCAGTGACAACAGATGGAACACCGGGGAGCTGTTTTTT.

This chain connects TRBV12-3 or TRBV12-4 to TRBJ2-5, with D possibly TRBD2 on 7 matching bases. The CDR3 is 15 residues long. The germline V and J ends were trimmed by 6 bases and 5 bases, with 19 bases remaining between them. CDR3: CASRLGGGGLETQYF. The CDR3 region has the DNA TGTGCCAGCAGACTCGGTGGGGGGGGCCTCGAGACCCAGTACTTC.

This clonotype came up a few times. The rearrangement links TRBV7-2 to TRBJ1-5; D gene ambiguous. This CDR3 has 12 residues. The V end was cut by 6 bases, the J end by 4 bases, with 7 bases between. Germline loops: CDR1 SGHTA, CDR2 FQGNSA. In DNA, the CDR3 is TGTGCCAGCAGTTCTCCGAATCAGCCCCAGCATTTT. This encodes CASSSPNQPQHF. The complete variable domain, with remaining parts taken from reference TRBV7-2 and TRBJ1-5, reads GAGVSQSPSNKVTEKGKDVELRCDPISGHTALYWYRQSLGQGLEFLIYFQGNSAPDKSGLPSDRFSAERTGGSVSTLTIQRTQQEDSAVYLCASSSPNQPQHFGDGTRLSIL.

In nucleotides, the CDR3 is TGTGCCTGCCAGCGGGAGGGAACCTACGAGCGGTACGTC. Amino acid sequence: CACQREGTYERYV. The chain has TRBV2 and TRBJ2-7, with 10 nucleotides matching TRBD2. CDR3 length: 13 residues. Germline-derived CDR1 and CDR2 are SNHLY and FYNNEI.

Within the sample, this clonotype is medium-sized. This chain joins TRBV15 and TRBJ2-7; D not certain. From germline, CDR1 is LNHNV and CDR2 YYDKDF (reference sequence). The CDR3 sequence is 13 residues long. Deletions cut 5 bases from V and 2 bases from J, with 10 bases between. The CDR3 region has the DNA TGTGCCACCAGCGGGCGAGGCGCCTACGAGCAGTACTTC. This sequence encodes CATSGRGAYEQYF.

At least ten counts were recorded for this clonotype. The chain carries TRBV4-1 and TRBJ2-7; the D gene could be TRBD1 or TRBD2 (5 bases each). The germline V gene encodes CDR1 MGHRA and CDR2 YSYEKL. Trimming pared 5 bases from V and 3 bases from J, leaving 17 bases between. The CDR3 is 15 amino acids. The CDR3 here is CASSERDPGHYEQYF. CDR3 bases: TGCGCCAGCAGCGAAAGGGACCCGGGGCACTACGAGCAGTACTTC.

This clonotype has just one count. The chain uses TRBV25-1 and TRBJ2-3; 11 positions agree with TRBD2. The CDR3 loop spans 19 amino acids. Germline V CDR1 and CDR2: MGHDK, SYGVNS. V was clipped by 4 bases and J by 6 bases; unmatched bases: 18. CDR3 protein: CASSGVAGGLGEARDTQYF. In nucleotides, the CDR3 is TGTGCCAGCAGTGGAGTAGCGGGAGGGTTAGGGGAAGCAAGGGATACGCAGTATTTT.

This clonotype came up once. The V gene is TRBV24-1, the J gene TRBJ2-1, with D tentatively TRBD1 (5 bases). V lost 9 bases and J 3 bases, leaving 8 bases between the germline ends. Germline V gene sequence: CDR1 KGHDR, CDR2 SFDVKD. There are 12 residues in the CDR3. In nucleotides, the CDR3 is TGTGCCACCGTAGACAGCTACAATGAGCAGTTCTTC. It specifies CATVDSYNEQFF.

In this sample, this clonotype turned up many times. The rearrangement uses TRBV5-6 and TRBJ1-4; D remains unclear. Germline CDR1 SGHDT, CDR2 YYEEEE. V was clipped by 3 bases and J by 5 bases, with 14 bases between them. This CDR3 spans 15 amino acids. The CDR3 DNA is TGTGCCAGCAGCTCCAGGTTTCCCCGCAATGAAAAACTGTTTTTT. Translating it yields CASSSRFPRNEKLFF. Variable domain in full (rest from reference TRBV5-6 and TRBJ1-4): DAGVTQSPTHLIKTRGQQVTLRCSPKSGHDTVSWYQQALGQGPQFIFQYYEEEERQRGNFPDRFSGHQFPNYSSELNVNALLLGDSALYLCASSSRFPRNEKLFFGSGTQLSVL.

V gene TRBV19 combines with J gene TRBJ1-5; TRBD1 matches 9 bases. The V and J ends lost 6 bases and 4 bases, in that order; junction bases with no gene match: 4. Germline-derived CDR1 and CDR2 are LNHDA and SQIVND (reference sequence). The CDR3 has 14 residues. This CDR3 is CASRGQGGNQPQHF. The CDR3 bases are TGTGCCAGTAGGGGACAGGGTGGAAATCAGCCCCAGCATTTT.

This clonotype was recorded many times. This chain joins TRBV5-1 and TRBJ1-2, with 12 nucleotides matching TRBD1. The CDR3 extends over 17 amino acids. The germline gives CDR1 SGHRS, CDR2 YFSETQ. The J segment lost 1 base and the V segment lost 2 bases, leaving 6 bases of the junction unmatched. CDR3 region: CASSLSGTGGRNYGYTF. CDR3 coding DNA: TGCGCCAGCAGCTTATCCGGGACAGGGGGCCGTAACTATGGCTACACCTTC.

The sample holds many counts of this clonotype. The chain is built from TRBV19 and TRBJ2-1, with D unclear. V gave up 9 bases and J gave up 0 bases, with 15 bases separating them. This CDR3 contains 15 residues. Germline V gene data show CDR1 as LNHDA and CDR2 as SQIVND (reference sequence). CDR3 amino acids: CASHPPGYSYNEQFF. In DNA form, the CDR3 reads TGTGCCAGCCACCCACCAGGTTACTCCTACAATGAGCAGTTCTTC.

This clonotype was counted many times. This may arise from a read error, as a much more abundant clone is one base away. V usage is TRBV7-2 and J usage is TRBJ2-5; D is unclear. Germline loops: CDR1 SGHTA, CDR2 FQGNSA. CDR3 length: 13 amino acids. CDR3 coding DNA: TGTGCCAACAGCTTATTAGAGTGGGAGACCCAGTACTTC. This translates into CANSLLEWETQYF. Based on the CDR3 plus reference TRBV7-2 and TRBJ2-5, the full variable domain is GAGVSQSPSNKVTEKGKDVELRCDPISGHTALYWYRQSLGQGLEFLIYFQGNSAPDKSGLPSDRFSAERTGGSVSTLTIQRTQQEDSAVYLCANSLLEWETQYFGPGTRLLVL.

This clonotype was counted between two and nine times. The genes are TRBV29-1 and TRBJ1-2; the D is unclear. The CDR3 sequence is 12 residues long. V lost 6 bases and J lost 0, with 8 bases in between. The V gene's germline CDR1 is SQVTM and CDR2 ANQGSEA. The CDR3, as DNA: TGCAGCGTCGAGACACCTAACTATGGCTACACCTTC. Protein product: CSVETPNYGYTF.

The gene calls are TRBV2 and TRBJ1-6; D is uncertain. The CDR3 contains 13 residues. Trimming stripped 8 bases from V and 8 bases from J, with 13 bases between. The germline V gene encodes CDR1 SNHLY and CDR2 FYNNEI. The CDR3 region is CASAVDSYSPLHF. The DNA of the CDR3 is TGTGCCAGCGCGGTAGACTCCTATTCACCCCTCCACTTT.

The V gene is TRBV20-1, the J gene TRBJ1-2; D possibly corresponds to TRBD1 (5 bases). The germline CDR1 and CDR2 sequences are DFQATT and SNEGSKA (reference sequence). The CDR3 is made up of 12 amino acids. The V gene lost 3 bases and the J gene lost 7 bases, with 12 bases spanning the gap. In nucleotides, the CDR3 is TGCAGTGCTAGGGGACGCGGGGCTGGCTACACCTTC. Translation: CSARGRGAGYTF.

This clonotype was seen once. The chain is built from TRBV20-1 and TRBJ2-5, with 12 positions matching TRBD1. V dropped 8 bases and J dropped 4; count of bases not matched to a gene: 11. CDR3 length: 15 amino acids. Germline V gene data show CDR1 as DFQATT and CDR2 as SNEGSKA (reference sequence). This chain's CDR3 is CSTPTGTGGLETQYF. The CDR3 coding sequence is TGCAGTACTCCCACCGGGACAGGGGGCTTAGAGACCCAGTACTTC.

This chain connects TRBV2 to TRBJ1-1; D not certain. This CDR3 has 14 amino acids. Germline V gene sequence: CDR1 SNHLY, CDR2 FYNNEI. The V end lost 7 bases, the J end lost 0 bases, and 12 bases lay between the germline ends. The CDR3 nucleotides are TGTGCCAGCAAGGCTGCCGTAATGAACACTGAAGCTTTCTTT. It codes for CASKAAVMNTEAFF.

The V and J genes are TRBV15 and TRBJ1-6; D is undetermined. With 9 bases removed from V and 0 bases from J, the gap between germline ends came to 9 bases. CDR1 is LNHNV and CDR2 is YYDKDF in the germline V gene (reference sequence). The CDR3 runs 14 residues. The CDR3 reads CATTQSSYNSPLHF. The DNA of the CDR3 is TGTGCCACGACACAGAGCTCCTATAATTCACCCCTCCACTTT.

This clonotype was picked up many times. This chain links TRBV7-6 with TRBJ2-2; weak D call: TRBD1 (6 bases). This CDR3 contains 14 residues. Trimming stripped 5 bases from V and 3 bases from J, with 10 bases between. From germline, CDR1 is SGHVS and CDR2 FNYEAQ. CDR3 amino acids: CASSPTGYTGELFF. CDR3 in DNA: TGTGCCAGCAGCCCTACAGGGTACACCGGGGAGCTGTTTTTT.

The V call is TRBV10-3, the J call TRBJ2-7; unclear D gene. V was clipped by 0 bases and J by 7 bases, with 13 bases between them. Per germline, CDR1 ENHRY and CDR2 SYGVKD. The CDR3 loop spans 14 amino acids. DNA for the CDR3: TGTGCCATCAGTGAGTCGGACGGCTTGGGGGAGCAGTACTTC. Residues: CAISESDGLGEQYF.

This rearrangement joins TRBV24-1 to TRBJ2-3, with D possibly matching TRBD2 (5 bases). The CDR3 totals 14 residues. Germline V gene lookup returns CDR1 KGHDR and CDR2 SFDVKD. Trimming removed 4 bases at V and 0 bases at J, with 7 bases between. CDR3 nucleotides: TGTGCCACCAGTGACCGGACTAGCACAGATACGCAGTATTTT. Residues: CATSDRTSTDTQYF.

This clonotype was counted ten times or more. The chain uses TRBV29-1 and TRBJ2-2, with 10 nucleotides matching TRBD1. Per germline, CDR1 SQVTM and CDR2 ANQGSEA. V lost 1 base to trimming and J lost 3 bases; unmatched junction nucleotides: 2. This CDR3 has 15 amino acids. Written as DNA, the CDR3 is TGCAGCGTTGAAGGGGACAGGGGTCACACCGGGGAGCTGTTTTTT. Residues: CSVEGDRGHTGELFF.

This clonotype was detected many times. This chain uses TRBV4-1 with TRBJ2-7, with no clear D. The CDR3 totals 13 residues. V was cut by 1 base and J by 6 bases, with 10 bases left in between. Germline V CDR1 and CDR2: MGHRA, YSYEKL. CDR3 in amino acids: CASSQVSRGEQYF. CDR3 coding DNA: TGCGCCAGCAGCCAAGTAAGCAGAGGCGAGCAGTACTTC.

The chain carries TRBV10-3 and TRBJ1-1; TRBD1 might be the D (6 bases). The CDR3 is made up of 13 amino acids. The germline V gene encodes CDR1 ENHRY and CDR2 SYGVKD. Trimming pared 8 bases from V and 6 bases from J, leaving 16 bases between. The CDR3 DNA sequence: TGTGCCATCGGTACACAGGGAGGTGCTGAAGCTTTCTTT. This translates into CAIGTQGGAEAFF.

The chain employs TRBV4-1 and TRBJ1-5, with D possibly TRBD1 on 5 matching bases. Between the trimmed V and J ends, which lost 0 bases and 6 bases, there was a span of 15 bases. The germline V gene encodes CDR1 MGHRA and CDR2 YSYEKL. The CDR3 contains 16 residues. The CDR3 nucleotides are TGCGCCAGCAGCCAAGAGTCCGGGACCCCGAGTCAGCCCCAGCATTTT. This sequence encodes CASSQESGTPSQPQHF.

V gene TRBV20-1 combines with J gene TRBJ2-7; D unresolved. CDR3 length: 14 amino acids. Between the trimmed V and J ends, which lost 0 bases and 2 bases, there was a span of 11 bases. From germline, CDR1 is DFQATT and CDR2 SNEGSKA (reference sequence). In DNA, the CDR3 is TGCAGTGCTAGAGATATTGCCCGAACCTACGAGCAGTACTTC. It translates to CSARDIARTYEQYF.